These T cell receptor beta chains were read from a single sample in a study of Ad26.COV2.S vaccination and SARS-CoV-2 variants. Only in-frame clones appear in the TCRdb table, and some are missing; sequencing was by immunoSEQ multiplex PCR. The sample includes 350,000 to 450,000 clones, 92% of them seen just once. Sequences were derived from peripheral blood, sampled in a trial of Ad26.COV2.S vaccine versus placebo. These receptors all come from a person aged 18-60 years who received the Ad26.COV2.S COVID-19 vaccine or a placebo. Both conserved end residues are part of each CDR3. The D gene is left open where the match is weak. The size entry is marked missing in some rows and otherwise reads once, few, many or a size class.

-	TRBJ2-7	-	TRBV7-2	CASRKGGAGRYEQYF	TGTGCCAGCAGAAAAGGCGGGGCAGGGAGATACGAGCAGTACTTC
-	TRBJ2-7	TRBD2	TRBV27	CASSSTSGATYEQYF	TGTGCCAGCAGTTCGACTAGCGGGGCAACCTACGAGCAGTACTTC
-	TRBJ1-6	TRBD1	TRBV28	CASGTGRNSPLHF	TGTGCCAGTGGGACAGGGCGAAATTCACCCCTCCACTTT
-	TRBJ1-5	-	TRBV6-1	CASSDRGTNYNQPQHF	TGTGCCAGCAGTGACCGCGGGACAAATTACAATCAGCCCCAGCATTTT
-	TRBJ2-7	-	TRBV28	CASSLPGPSYEQYF	TGTGCCAGCAGTTTACCAGGGCCTTCCTACGAGCAGTACTTC
-	TRBJ2-7	TRBD1	TRBV4-3	CASSQEWTGDSYEQYF	TGCGCCAGCAGCCAAGAATGGACAGGGGATTCCTACGAGCAGTACTTC
-	TRBJ1-2	-	TRBV4-1	CASSQVRDAGLDTF	TGCGCCAGCAGCCAGGTGCGGGACGCGGGGTTAGACACCTTC
-	TRBJ2-1	TRBD2	TRBV19	CASSNPGLTNNEQFF	TGTGCCAGTAGTAACCCGGGACTAACTAACAATGAGCAGTTCTTC
-	TRBJ2-6	-	TRBV7-8	CASRTRSSGANVLTF	TGTGCCAGCCGAACTCGAAGCTCTGGGGCCAACGTCCTGACTTTC
-	TRBJ2-5	-	TRBV7-2	CASSTGFWGETQYF	TGTGCCAGCAGCACGGGGTTCTGGGGGGAGACCCAGTACTTC
few	TRBJ1-2	-	TRBV19	CASSLFLDRYTF	TGTGCCAGTAGTCTATTCCTGGATCGCTACACCTTC
once	TRBJ1-5	-	TRBV12-3/TRBV12-4	CASSTSFNQPQHF	TGTGCCAGCAGTACGTCTTTTAATCAGCCCCAGCATTTT
-	TRBJ1-2	-	TRBV6-5	CASSSQYGYTF	TGTGCCAGCAGTTCGCAGTATGGCTACACCTTC
-	TRBJ2-1	-	TRBV4-3	CASSQDIRGGEQFF	TGCGCCAGCAGCCAAGATATAAGGGGTGGTGAGCAGTTCTTC
-	TRBJ2-5	TRBD1	TRBV28	CASSSPGRGQETQYF	TGTGCCAGCAGTTCCCCCGGCAGGGGGCAAGAGACCCAGTACTTC
-	TRBJ2-6	TRBD1	TRBV19	CASWTGSAGANVLTF	TGTGCCAGCTGGACAGGATCAGCTGGGGCCAACGTCCTGACTTTC
-	TRBJ1-6	-	TRBV4-1	CASSQDVGRSSYNSPLHF	TGCGCCAGCAGCCAAGATGTTGGCAGAAGCTCCTATAATTCACCCCTCCACTTT
-	TRBJ1-3	-	TRBV13	CASSLYRGGPSGNTIYF	TGTGCCAGCAGCTTATATCGTGGGGGGCCGTCTGGAAACACCATATATTTT
-	TRBJ2-2	-	TRBV7-8	CASSSLSYTGELFF	TGTGCCAGCAGCTCTCTGTCATACACCGGGGAGCTGTTTTTT
-	TRBJ2-7	TRBD1	TRBV11-2	CASSSYRGPREQYF	TGTGCCAGCAGCTCTTACAGGGGCCCAAGGGAGCAGTACTTC
-	TRBJ1-5	TRBD1	TRBV7-8	CASSRRDSGNQPQHF	TGTGCCAGCAGCAGACGGGACAGCGGCAATCAGCCCCAGCATTTT
-	TRBJ2-1	-	TRBV27	CASSISGSRINEQFF	TGTGCCAGCAGTATTTCCGGGTCCAGGATCAATGAGCAGTTCTTC
-	TRBJ2-1	-	TRBV30	CAWTEVNEQFF	TGTGCCTGGACGGAGGTCAATGAGCAGTTCTTC
-	TRBJ2-2	-	TRBV28	CASHPGHTGELFF	TGTGCCAGCCATCCGGGTCACACCGGGGAGCTGTTTTTT
-	TRBJ2-5	TRBD1	TRBV5-4	CASSKELGQGEQETQYF	TGTGCCAGCAGCAAGGAACTGGGACAGGGAGAACAAGAGACCCAGTACTTC
-	TRBJ2-5	TRBD2	TRBV6-5	CASGGGRETQYF	TGTGCCAGCGGCGGGGGGAGAGAGACCCAGTACTTC
-	TRBJ1-1	-	TRBV6-6	CASSYSMGAFF	TGTGCCAGCAGTTACTCGATGGGCGCTTTCTTT
-	TRBJ1-4	-	TRBV28	CASIKGLRVWATNEKLFF	TGTGCCAGCATCAAAGGGTTGAGGGTTTGGGCAACTAATGAAAAACTGTTTTTT
-	TRBJ2-7	TRBD2	TRBV5-6	CASSLRRGGGYSYEQYF	TGTGCCAGCAGCTTGCGGAGGGGCGGGGGATACTCCTACGAGCAGTACTTC
-	TRBJ2-7	-	TRBV2	CASTQGPDYEQYF	TGTGCCAGCACCCAGGGGCCTGACTACGAGCAGTACTTC
once	TRBJ1-2	-	TRBV2	CASRGTAGYTF	TGTGCCAGCAGAGGTACAGCGGGCTACACCTTC
-	TRBJ2-7	-	TRBV18	CASSPLGSTYEQYF	TGTGCCAGCTCACCACTTGGCAGTACCTACGAGCAGTACTTC
-	TRBJ2-1	TRBD2	TRBV20-1	CSASALAGLGGYNEQFF	TGCAGTGCTAGTGCACTAGCGGGGCTCGGGGGGTACAATGAGCAGTTCTTC
-	TRBJ2-3	TRBD2	TRBV7-2	CASSFASGGPQTDTQYF	TGTGCCAGCAGCTTCGCTAGCGGGGGCCCTCAGACGGATACGCAGTATTTT
once	TRBJ2-5	TRBD2	TRBV5-5	CASSLSSGAQETQYF	TGTGCCAGCAGCTTGTCTAGCGGGGCACAAGAGACCCAGTACTTC
-	TRBJ1-1	-	TRBV7-9	CASSFSFGRENTEAFF	TGTGCCAGCAGCTTTTCGTTTGGCAGGGAGAACACTGAAGCTTTCTTT
-	TRBJ2-7	-	TRBV15	CATSRDRQGFHEQYF	TGTGCCACCAGCAGAGATAGGCAGGGATTCCACGAGCAGTACTTC
-	TRBJ1-4	-	TRBV7-9	CASSPGFKTNEKLFF	TGTGCCAGCAGCCCCGGGTTCAAAACTAATGAAAAACTGTTTTTT
-	TRBJ1-2	-	TRBV9	CASSSLYYGYTF	TGTGCCAGCAGCTCGCTATACTATGGCTACACCTTC